This entry lists 20 T cell receptor beta chains sequenced from one sample in a study of CD8 T cells in Susac syndrome. The authors reverse transcribed roughly 0.5 to 1 ug RNA with random hexamers. Via MiXCR, TCRdb re-called the immunoSEQ multiplex PCR reads, giving one row per CDR3 protein. The sample carries some 160,000 distinct CDR3 sequences, roughly nine tenths recorded once. Input material: CD4+ T cells from PBMCs. The receptors shown here come from a human donor in good health.

The chain is built from TRBV6-5 and TRBJ2-7; D may correspond to TRBD1 or TRBD2 (5 bases each). CDR3 size: 15 residues. CDR1 is MNHEY, CDR2 SVGAGI, per germline. The V end was cut by 0 bases, the J end by 3 bases, with 12 bases between. CDR3 DNA sequence: TGTGCCAGCAGTTACTCGGGGACGAACCTCTACGAGCAGTACTTC. This sequence encodes CASSYSGTNLYEQYF.

The chain is built from TRBV29-1 and TRBJ2-5; perhaps TRBD1 as D (5 bases). Germline V gene lookup returns CDR1 SQVTM and CDR2 ANQGSEA. The CDR3 is made up of 12 amino acids. The V gene lost 4 bases and the J gene lost 2 bases, with 8 bases spanning the gap. In nucleotides, the CDR3 is TGCAGCGTTGGTCCAGGGCAAGAGACCCAGTACTTC. Translating gives CSVGPGQETQYF.

The V and J genes are TRBV20-1 and TRBJ1-5; 9 bases match TRBD1. Per the germline V gene, CDR1 is DFQATT and CDR2 is SNEGSKA (reference sequence). The CDR3 covers 14 residues. Trimming took 3 bases from V and 4 from J; bases not matched to a gene: 4. The CDR3 loop is CSASRQGVNQPQHF. In DNA form, the CDR3 reads TGCAGTGCTAGTCGACAGGGGGTGAATCAGCCCCAGCATTTT.

V and J are TRBV2 and TRBJ2-7, with 7 bases matching TRBD2. V shed 10 bases and J 1 base; nucleotides not matched to a gene: 7. The CDR3 has 13 amino acids. The germline CDR1 and CDR2 sequences are SNHLY and FYNNEI. This chain's CDR3 is CATISGRSYEQYF. The DNA of the CDR3 is TGTGCCACCATTAGCGGGCGTTCCTACGAGCAGTACTTC.

This clonotype occurred once. CDR3 loop: CASSPRWMGGGSETQYF. The CDR3 nucleotides read TGTGCCAGCAGCCCAAGGTGGATGGGCGGGGGTTCGGAGACCCAGTACTTC. The chain recombines TRBV7-8 with TRBJ2-5; 7 bases match TRBD2. Trimming at V came to 5 bases and at J to 5 bases, leaving 17 bases not matched to a gene. The CDR3 spans 17 residues. The V gene's germline CDR1 is SGHVS and CDR2 FQNEAQ.

The chain uses TRBV4-1 and TRBJ2-5; 11 nucleotides line up with TRBD1. The CDR3 runs 15 residues. Germline CDR1 is MGHRA and CDR2 is YSYEKL. The trim removed 6 bases at V and 4 bases at J, leaving 7 bases unmatched. The CDR3 nucleotides read TGCGCCAGCAGAACGGCCGGGACAGGGGGAGAGACCCAGTACTTC. Protein: CASRTAGTGGETQYF.

CDR3 sequence reads: CASRDPGQGVFEQYF. DNA of the CDR3: TGTGCCAGCAGAGACCCGGGACAGGGTGTCTTTGAGCAGTACTTC. The chain links TRBV6-5 to TRBJ2-7; 9 bases map to TRBD1. From germline, CDR1 is MNHEY and CDR2 SVGAGI. CDR3 length: 15 residues. V lost 6 bases to trimming and J lost 7 bases; unmatched junction nucleotides: 13.

This chain links TRBV6-5 with TRBJ2-7; the D call may be TRBD1 or TRBD2 (6 bases each). V was clipped by 0 bases and J by 7 bases, with 19 bases between them. The germline CDR1 and CDR2 sequences are MNHEY and SVGAGI. The CDR3 contains 16 residues. The CDR3 reads CASSYSLLRGPEEQYF. The CDR3, as DNA: TGTGCCAGCAGTTACTCTCTTCTACGGGGGCCGGAAGAGCAGTACTTC.

The J gene is TRBJ1-5, the V gene TRBV7-8; D may be TRBD1 (6 bases). V lost 2 bases and J 7 bases, leaving 15 bases between the germline ends. CDR1 SGHVS and CDR2 FQNEAQ come from the germline V gene. The CDR3 sequence is 15 residues long. The DNA of the CDR3 is TGTGCCAGCAGCTTAATTACAGGGCCCAGGCAGCCCCAGCATTTT. Its translation: CASSLITGPRQPQHF.

The chain couples TRBV2 to TRBJ2-7; D uncertain. Germline-derived CDR1 and CDR2 are SNHLY and FYNNEI. The CDR3 contains 11 residues. V gave up 6 bases and J gave up 3 bases, with 6 bases separating them. The DNA of the CDR3 is TGTGCCAGCAGCGGCCGCTACGAGCAGTACTTC. It is translated as CASSGRYEQYF.

J is TRBJ2-1 and V is TRBV4-3, with D possibly TRBD2 on 5 matching bases. V was pared by 0 bases and J by 8 bases, with 8 bases between. CDR1 and CDR2 from the germline V gene are LGHNA and YSLEER. This CDR3 has 13 amino acids. DNA for the CDR3: TGCGCCAGCAGCCAAGATTGGCGGGATGAGCAGTTCTTC. Translating gives CASSQDWRDEQFF.

The chain couples TRBV24-1 to TRBJ2-3; possible D gene TRBD2, 6 bases. Germline V gene data show CDR1 as KGHDR and CDR2 as SFDVKD. This CDR3 spans 13 amino acids. Trimming removed 9 bases at V and 3 bases at J, with 12 bases between. CDR3: CATGTAGTDTQYF. Written as DNA, the CDR3 is TGTGCCACCGGGACTGCTGGAACAGATACGCAGTATTTT.

This sequence joins TRBV5-1 and TRBJ2-3; D remains ambiguous. The CDR3 covers 13 residues. Germline CDR1 SGHRS, CDR2 YFSETQ. Trimming left V 0 bases short and J 6 bases short, with 8 bases between. CDR3 protein: CASSLGPEDTQYF. CDR3 nucleotide sequence: TGCGCCAGCAGCTTGGGCCCGGAGGATACGCAGTATTTT.

The rearrangement uses TRBV7-2 and TRBJ2-5; D unresolved. Per the germline V gene, CDR1 is SGHTA and CDR2 is FQGNSA. V was shortened by 0 bases and J by 4 bases, with 12 bases between the two germline ends. This CDR3 spans 15 amino acids. CDR3 coding DNA: TGTGCCAGCAGCTTAGCGCTCGAAAGAGGAGAGACCCAGTACTTC. It yields the protein CASSLALERGETQYF.

This rearrangement joins TRBV6-5 to TRBJ2-7; D gene ambiguous. This CDR3 has 14 residues. Germline CDR1 is MNHEY and CDR2 is SVGAGI. V lost 0 bases and J lost 1, with 7 bases in between. The CDR3 protein is CASSYSLGSYEQYF. CDR3 coding DNA: TGTGCCAGCAGTTACTCGCTCGGTTCCTACGAGCAGTACTTC.

The chain combines TRBV12-3 or TRBV12-4 with TRBJ2-2, with D maybe TRBD2 (6 bases). V was clipped by 2 bases and J by 5 bases, with 15 bases between them. The CDR3 length is 16 residues. The chain's CDR3 is CASSLFSGGITGELFF. The CDR3 region has the DNA TGTGCCAGCAGTTTATTCTCGGGCGGGATTACCGGGGAGCTGTTTTTT.

The chain couples TRBV19 to TRBJ1-5; 8 nucleotides line up with TRBD1. CDR1 LNHDA and CDR2 SQIVND come from the germline V gene (reference sequence). This CDR3 comprises 16 residues. V dropped 0 bases and J dropped 7; count of bases not matched to a gene: 8. Written as DNA, the CDR3 is TGTGCCAGTAGTATAGAGCCAGGGGGCTACGGGCAGCCCCAGCATTTT. It is translated as CASSIEPGGYGQPQHF.

V is TRBV7-2 and J is TRBJ1-3; TRBD1 is a possible D gene (6 bases). Germline lookup yields CDR1 SGHTA and CDR2 FQGNSA. The CDR3 has 13 residues. V lost 8 bases and J lost 1, with 9 bases in between. The CDR3 DNA reads TGTGCCAGCGCGACAGGTTCTGGAAACACCATATATTTT. Its translation is CASATGSGNTIYF. Supplemented by reference TRBV7-2 and TRBJ1-3, the full variable domain reads GAGVSQSPSNKVTEKGKDVELRCDPISGHTALYWYRQSLGQGLEFLIYFQGNSAPDKSGLPSDRFSAERTGGSVSTLTIQRTQQEDSAVYLCASATGSGNTIYFGEGSWLTVV.

V is TRBV30 and J is TRBJ1-1; D is undetermined. Trimming stripped 5 bases from V and 3 bases from J, with 16 bases between. The CDR3 length is 14 residues. Germline-derived CDR1 and CDR2 are GTSNPN and SVGIG (reference sequence). CDR3 amino acids: CAWGHGVVDTEAFF. The CDR3 region has the DNA TGTGCCTGGGGTCACGGGGTGGTGGACACTGAAGCTTTCTTT.

V and J are TRBV30 and TRBJ2-5; D is uncertain. Trimming removed 0 bases from V and 4 bases from J, with 12 bases in between. The germline CDR1 and CDR2 sequences are GTSNPN and SVGIG (reference sequence). The CDR3 covers 14 residues. CDR3 sequence (DNA): TGTGCCTGGAGTGTTTCTAGATCTGGAGAGACCCAGTACTTC. Protein product: CAWSVSRSGETQYF.